This passage covers 24 T cell receptor beta chains from one sample sequenced in a study of cytomegalovirus exposure and HLA in healthy donors. Both 60 Vbeta primers and 13 Jbeta primers went into the PCR. Clones were read by immunoSEQ multiplex PCR, and TCRdb kept only the in-frame ones, dropping some. In total, the table holds 70,000 or so clones. The sample was PBMCs. These receptors were collected from a middle-aged man in good health and CMV-seronegative.

The chain joins TRBV7-9 to TRBJ1-3; TRBD1 matches 10 bases. This CDR3 is built from 14 residues. CDR1 and CDR2 (germline): SEHNR, FQNEAQ (reference sequence). The ends lost 4 bases at V and 5 bases at J; junction bases unmatched: 2. The DNA for the CDR3 is TGTGCCAGCAGCTCTGACAGGGGGCGAAACACCATATATTTT. This translates into CASSSDRGRNTIYF.

This chain connects TRBV30 to TRBJ2-2; D possibly corresponds to TRBD2 (6 bases). The CDR3 contains 13 residues. Trimming stripped 3 bases from V and 3 bases from J, with 8 bases between. Germline values: CDR1 GTSNPN, CDR2 SVGIG (reference sequence). As DNA, the CDR3 is TGTGCCTGGAGCCGGGAGTACACCGGGGAGCTGTTTTTT. This encodes CAWSREYTGELFF.

The genes are TRBV5-1 and TRBJ2-2; 7 bases are a match to TRBD1. The germline V gene encodes CDR1 SGHRS and CDR2 YFSETQ. Germline trimming cut 3 bases from V and 4 bases from J; bases unmatched to any gene: 9. CDR3 length: 16 residues. The CDR3 nucleotides are TGCGCCAGCAGCTCACTCGGACAGGTTCTCACCGGGGAGCTGTTTTTT. The encoded protein is CASSSLGQVLTGELFF.

This chain joins TRBV11-1 and TRBJ2-5; D might be TRBD1 (5 bases). The germline gives CDR1 SGHAT, CDR2 FQDESV (reference sequence). V was clipped by 5 bases and J by 4 bases, with 14 bases between them. This CDR3 has 14 amino acids. The CDR3 is CASSPGAFGETQYF. The CDR3 coding sequence is TGTGCCAGCAGCCCTGGGGCTTTTGGAGAGACCCAGTACTTC.

This rearrangement joins TRBV30 to TRBJ2-5; TRBD2 aligns across 7 bases. The CDR3 spans 14 residues. CDR1 and CDR2 (germline): GTSNPN, SVGIG (reference sequence). Germline trimming cut 6 bases from V and 1 base from J; bases unmatched to any gene: 8. The DNA of the CDR3 is TGTGCCTGCCAAATCGGGACTACCCAAGAGACCCAGTACTTC. This sequence encodes CACQIGTTQETQYF. Based on the CDR3 plus reference TRBV30 and TRBJ2-5, the full variable domain is SQTIHQWPATLVQPVGSPLSLECTVEGTSNPNLYWYRQAAGRGLQLLFYSVGIGQISSEVPQNLSASRPQDRQFILSSKKLLLSDSGFYLCACQIGTTQETQYFGPGTRLLVL.

CDR3 in amino acids: CASSEALSGRETQYF. The CDR3 coding sequence is TGTGCCAGCAGTGAGGCACTGAGCGGTCGGGAGACCCAGTACTTC. The rearrangement uses TRBV2 and TRBJ2-5, with a weak D call TRBD2 (5 bases). The germline V and J ends were trimmed by 3 bases and 5 bases, with 16 bases remaining between them. This CDR3 region has 15 residues. Per germline, CDR1 SNHLY and CDR2 FYNNEI.

The V gene is TRBV30, the J gene TRBJ1-1; 9 bases line up with TRBD1. V dropped 5 bases and J dropped 8; count of bases not matched to a gene: 6. Germline-derived CDR1 and CDR2 are GTSNPN and SVGIG (reference sequence). The CDR3 covers 12 residues. The CDR3 region is CAWDTGGREAFF. In nucleotides, the CDR3 is TGTGCCTGGGATACAGGGGGCCGAGAAGCTTTCTTT.

The chain combines TRBV6-1 with TRBJ2-3; D is unresolved. The CDR3 consists of 13 residues. V gave up 1 base and J gave up 5 bases, with 7 bases separating them. CDR1 is MNHNS and CDR2 is SASEGT in the germline V gene. CDR3 sequence reads: CASSEEARDTQYF. CDR3 DNA sequence: TGTGCCAGCAGTGAAGAGGCTAGAGATACGCAGTATTTT.

The CDR3 loop reads CASSLISSVNEQFF. The CDR3 DNA is TGTGCCAGCAGCTTAATCTCTTCGGTTAATGAGCAGTTCTTC. The rearrangement joins TRBV7-2 to TRBJ2-1; D is unresolved. Germline CDR1 is SGHTA and CDR2 is FQGNSA. Trimming removed 2 bases at V and 7 bases at J, with 12 bases between. The CDR3 covers 14 residues.

The J gene is TRBJ1-1, the V gene TRBV6-4; the D gene is possibly TRBD1 (5 bases). Trimming took off 0 bases at V and 7 bases at J, with 9 bases between the two ends. Germline V gene data show CDR1 as MRHNA and CDR2 as SNTAGT. The CDR3 loop spans 13 amino acids. CDR3 residues: CASSDSWGVEAFF. The CDR3 coding sequence is TGTGCCAGCAGTGACTCATGGGGGGTTGAAGCTTTCTTT.

The rearrangement uses TRBV29-1 and TRBJ1-3; TRBD1 is a possible D gene (6 bases). V lost 2 bases to trimming and J lost 4 bases, with 9 bases between them. Germline assignment: CDR1 SQVTM and CDR2 ANQGSEA. The length of the CDR3 is 13 residues. The CDR3 nucleotides are TGCAGCGTTGAAACAGGGCGCGGAAACACCATATATTTT. As protein: CSVETGRGNTIYF.

This rearrangement joins TRBV6-1 to TRBJ2-7; TRBD1 might be the D (5 bases). The length of the CDR3 is 12 residues. Germline V lookup: CDR1 MNHNS, CDR2 SASEGT. V dropped 5 bases and J dropped 4 bases, with 9 bases sitting between them. DNA of the CDR3: TGTGCCAGCAGTAGCCAGGGTTACGAGCAGTACTTC. It is translated as CASSSQGYEQYF.

This chain uses TRBV28 with TRBJ1-3, with D perhaps matching TRBD1 (6 bases). Per germline, CDR1 MDHEN and CDR2 SYDVKM. The CDR3 runs to 14 residues. V lost 3 bases to trimming and J lost 4 bases, with 10 bases between them. The CDR3 DNA reads as TGTGCCAGCAGTTTCCGAGACAGGGGAAACACCATATATTTT. Residues: CASSFRDRGNTIYF.

The chain couples TRBV14 to TRBJ2-3, with unresolved D. CDR3 length equals 13 residues. The germline V gene encodes CDR1 SGHDN and CDR2 FVKESK. The V end was cut by 5 bases, the J end by 5 bases, with 11 bases between. CDR3 region: CASSAELIDTQYF. The CDR3 DNA follows: TGTGCCAGCAGCGCGGAATTGATAGATACGCAGTATTTT.

This chain uses TRBV2 with TRBJ2-1, with 7 bases fitting TRBD2. The V gene's germline CDR1 is SNHLY and CDR2 FYNNEI. The CDR3 totals 20 residues. Germline trimming cut 0 bases from V and 7 bases from J; bases unmatched to any gene: 21. The CDR3 DNA sequence: TGTGCCAGCAGTGAAGCGCTTAGGCGACCGGGGTGGGCTAGCGGTAATGAGCAGTTCTTC. Residues: CASSEALRRPGWASGNEQFF.

The gene calls are TRBV10-3 and TRBJ1-3; D perhaps matches TRBD1 (5 bases). The CDR3 contains 18 residues. Trimming left V 3 bases short and J 3 bases short, with 21 bases between. Per the germline V gene, CDR1 is ENHRY and CDR2 is SYGVKD. The DNA for the CDR3 is TGTGCCATCAGTGATACCGCTAGGGGCAGGGCAATTGGAAACACCATATATTTT. The encoded protein is CAISDTARGRAIGNTIYF.

The chain couples TRBV14 to TRBJ1-2, with no clear D. This CDR3 has 13 amino acids. Trimming took off 0 bases at V and 4 bases at J, with 6 bases between the two ends. Per the germline V gene, CDR1 is SGHDN and CDR2 is FVKESK. CDR3 sequence (DNA): TGTGCCAGCAGCCAAGATGAGTCCTATGGCTACACCTTC. It encodes CASSQDESYGYTF.

The rearrangement links TRBV15 to TRBJ1-2; no reliable D call. From germline, CDR1 is LNHNV and CDR2 YYDKDF (reference sequence). This CDR3 spans 14 amino acids. Trimming left V 0 bases short and J 8 bases short, with 13 bases between. The CDR3 nucleotides are TGTGCCACCAGCAGAGATAACAGCCTCTGGGGCTACACCTTC. It specifies CATSRDNSLWGYTF.

The DNA of the CDR3 is TGTGCCAGCAGTTTATCCCTAGCGACAGATACGCAGTATTTT. Translating it yields CASSLSLATDTQYF. This chain uses TRBV27 with TRBJ2-3; D is perhaps TRBD2 (6 bases). V lost 0 bases, J lost 3 bases, and 7 bases lay in between. There are 14 residues in the CDR3. Germline V gene data show CDR1 as MNHEY and CDR2 as SMNVEV (reference sequence).

The chain carries TRBV6-6 and TRBJ1-4; maybe TRBD1 (5 bases). This CDR3 region has 15 residues. With 0 bases removed from V and 5 bases from J, the gap between germline ends came to 10 bases. Germline V CDR1 and CDR2: MNHNY, SVGAGI (reference sequence). CDR3 residues: CASSYSIQVNEKLFF. Written as DNA, the CDR3 is TGTGCCAGCAGTTACTCGATACAGGTGAATGAAAAACTGTTTTTT.

The chain links TRBV4-1 to TRBJ1-1; 7 nucleotides line up with TRBD1. Germline trimming cut 3 bases from V and 11 bases from J; bases unmatched to any gene: 6. Germline V gives CDR1 MGHRA, CDR2 YSYEKL. This CDR3 is built from 12 residues. CDR3 sequence (DNA): TGCGCCAGCAGCCACCCCGGGACAGCTGCTTTCTTT. It yields the protein CASSHPGTAAFF.

Remarks on this clone: Germline and junction disagree at one end, which may indicate a read error. The chain employs TRBV4-3 and TRBJ2-7, with TRBD2 matching over 14 bases. Germline CDR1 LGHNA, CDR2 YSLEER. The CDR3 consists of 15 residues. CDR3 nucleotides: TGCGCCGGCAGCTCCGGGACTAGCGGGAGTCATGAGCAGTACTTC. This encodes CAGSSGTSGSHEQYF.

The chain combines TRBV7-2 with TRBJ1-5; D perhaps matches TRBD1 (5 bases). The CDR3 covers 15 residues. Trimming cost V 0 bases and J 3 bases, with 9 bases left between them. Germline CDR1 is SGHTA and CDR2 is FQGNSA. CDR3 in amino acids: CASSLAAGYNQPQHF. The CDR3 coding sequence is TGTGCCAGCAGCTTAGCTGCAGGGTACAATCAGCCCCAGCATTTT. Filled out from reference TRBV7-2 and TRBJ1-5, the complete variable domain reads GAGVSQSPSNKVTEKGKDVELRCDPISGHTALYWYRQSLGQGLEFLIYFQGNSAPDKSGLPSDRFSAERTGGSVSTLTIQRTQQEDSAVYLCASSLAAGYNQPQHFGDGTRLSIL.

J is TRBJ2-1 and V is TRBV14; a possible D gene is TRBD2 (5 bases). V dropped 4 bases and J dropped 7 bases, with 14 bases sitting between them. From germline, CDR1 is SGHDN and CDR2 FVKESK. CDR3 length: 14 amino acids. Here the CDR3 DNA reads TGTGCCAGCAGCCGGAAACAGCTAGCTAATGAGCAGTTCTTC. Translating gives CASSRKQLANEQFF. Using reference TRBV14 and TRBJ2-1 for the parts outside the CDR3, the full variable domain is EAGVTQFPSHSVIEKGQTVTLRCDPISGHDNLYWYRRVMGKEIKFLLHFVKESKQDESGMPNNRFLAERTGGTYSTLKVQPAELEDSGVYFCASSRKQLANEQFFGPGTRLTVL.